This T cell receptor (beta chain) was identified in a study of blood T cell repertoires in COVID-19. Study at large: Sites in the United States, Italy and Spain provided acute and convalescent COVID-19 samples.

The authors' processing: Estimated nucleated cell counts came from reference gene primer amplification. Here immunoSEQ multiplex PCR was the method, and the copy in TCRdb shows in-frame clones only, minus some. V and J calls and clone size come straight from that table; D and trimming were deduced from the DNA. The repertoire holds about 120,000 clones, with approximately 82% as singletons. Sequencing was performed on peripheral blood. The receptor was isolated from a man between 65 and 80 years old with active or convalescent COVID-19.

The CDR3 bases are TGTGCCAGCAGCTCCCGACAGGTTGGGTACGAGCAGTACTTC. Protein: CASSSRQVGYEQYF. The chain uses TRBV7-9 and TRBJ2-7; TRBD1 is a possible D gene (6 bases). The CDR3 is 14 residues long. With 4 bases removed from V and 4 bases from J, the gap between germline ends came to 14 bases. Looked up from germline, CDR1 is SEHNR and CDR2 is FQNEAQ (reference sequence).